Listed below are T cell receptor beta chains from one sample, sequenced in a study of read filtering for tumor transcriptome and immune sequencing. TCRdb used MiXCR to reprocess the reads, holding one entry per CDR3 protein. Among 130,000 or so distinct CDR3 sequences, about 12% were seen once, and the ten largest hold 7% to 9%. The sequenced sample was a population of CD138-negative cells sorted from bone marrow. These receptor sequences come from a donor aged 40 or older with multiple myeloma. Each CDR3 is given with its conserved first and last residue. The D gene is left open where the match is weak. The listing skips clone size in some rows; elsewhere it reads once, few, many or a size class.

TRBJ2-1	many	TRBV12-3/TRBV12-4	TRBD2	CASSPGLAGKYNEQFF	TGTGCCAGCAGTCCTGGACTAGCGGGAAAGTACAATGAGCAGTTCTTC
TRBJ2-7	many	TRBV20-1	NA	CSARLARSSYEQYF	TGCAGTGCACGTTTAGCGCGCAGCTCCTACGAGCAGTACTTC
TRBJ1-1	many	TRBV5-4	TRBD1	CASRETGGQGSF	TGTGCCAGCAGAGAAACAGGGGGCCAGGGGAGCTTT
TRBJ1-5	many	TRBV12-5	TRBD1	CASGPGQAFQPQHF	TGTGCTAGTGGTCCAGGACAGGCCTTTCAGCCCCAGCATTTT
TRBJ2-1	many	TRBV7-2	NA	CASSFRTSSYNEQFF	TGTGCCAGCAGCTTTAGAACCAGCTCCTACAATGAGCAGTTCTTC
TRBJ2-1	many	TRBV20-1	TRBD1	CSARGQGVFEQFF	TGCAGTGCTAGAGGACAGGGGGTTTTTGAGCAGTTCTTC
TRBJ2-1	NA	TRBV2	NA	CASMSVWDNEQLF	TGTGCCAGCATGTCGGTCTGGGACAATGAGCAGTTGTTC
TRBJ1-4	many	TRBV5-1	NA	CASRSTNEKLFF	TGCGCCAGCAGGTCAACTAATGAAAAACTGTTTTTT
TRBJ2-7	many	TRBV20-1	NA	CSARALYEQYF	TGCAGTGCTAGGGCACTCTACGAGCAGTACTTC
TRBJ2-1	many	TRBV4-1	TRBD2	CASSPTSENRDEQFF	TGCGCCAGCAGCCCGACTAGCGAGAACCGGGATGAGCAGTTCTTC
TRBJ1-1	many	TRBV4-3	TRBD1	CASSQGPTGVIGNTEAFF	TGCGCCAGCAGCCAAGGTCCGACAGGGGTCATCGGGAACACTGAAGCTTTCTTT
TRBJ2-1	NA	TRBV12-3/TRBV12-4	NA	CASNSGTSGNEQFF	TGTGCCAGCAATTCCGGGACCAGCGGTAATGAGCAGTTCTTC
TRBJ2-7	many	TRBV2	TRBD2	CASTDGLAGVWEQYF	TGTGCCAGCACTGATGGGCTAGCGGGAGTTTGGGAGCAGTACTTC
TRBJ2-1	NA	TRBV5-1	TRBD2	CASSLGLAGIYNEQFF	TGCGCCAGCAGCTTGGGACTAGCGGGGATCTACAATGAGCAGTTCTTC
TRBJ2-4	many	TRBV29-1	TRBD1	CSARDSPNIQYF	TGCAGCGCCCGGGACAGTCCAAACATTCAGTACTTC
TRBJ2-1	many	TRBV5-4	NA	CASSWTAYNEQFF	TGTGCCAGCAGCTGGACGGCCTACAATGAGCAGTTCTTC
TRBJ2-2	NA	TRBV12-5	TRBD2	CASGGLAGGHTGELFF	TGTGCTAGTGGAGGACTAGCGGGAGGGCACACCGGGGAGCTGTTTTTT
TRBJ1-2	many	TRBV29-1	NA	CSVGDDGYTF	TGCAGCGTTGGAGATGATGGCTACACCTTC